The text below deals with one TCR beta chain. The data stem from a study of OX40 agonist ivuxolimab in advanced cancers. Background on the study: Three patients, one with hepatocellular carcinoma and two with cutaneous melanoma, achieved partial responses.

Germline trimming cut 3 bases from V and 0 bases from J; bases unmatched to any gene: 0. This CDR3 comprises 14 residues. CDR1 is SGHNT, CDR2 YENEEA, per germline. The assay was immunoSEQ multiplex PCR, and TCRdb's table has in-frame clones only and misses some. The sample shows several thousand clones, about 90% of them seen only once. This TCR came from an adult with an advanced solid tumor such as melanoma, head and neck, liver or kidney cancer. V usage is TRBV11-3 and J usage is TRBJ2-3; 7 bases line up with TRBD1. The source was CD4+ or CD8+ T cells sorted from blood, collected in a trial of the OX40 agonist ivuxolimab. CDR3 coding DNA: TGTGCCAGCAGCTTGGGACAGAGCACAGATACGCAGTATTTT. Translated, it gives CASSLGQSTDTQYF. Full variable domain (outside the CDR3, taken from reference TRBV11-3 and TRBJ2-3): EAGVVQSPRYKIIEKKQPVAFWCNPISGHNTLYWYLQNLGQGPELLIRYENEEAVDDSQLPKDRFSAERLKGVDSTLKIQPAELGDSAVYLCASSLGQSTDTQYFGPGTRLTVL.